This TCR beta chain derives from a study of shared clonotypes between healthy human individuals. Only in-frame clones appear in the TCRdb table, and some are missing; sequencing was by immunoSEQ multiplex PCR. The repertoire consists of nearly 2 million clones, with over 85% occurring once and the leading ten covering more than 0.95%. Germline V lookup: CDR1 SGDLS, CDR2 YYNGEE. CDR3 size: 20 residues. With V trimmed by 0 bases and J by 4 bases, 17 bases remained unmatched. The naive CD8 population came from CD45RO-negative cells selected for CCR7, without terminally differentiated effector memory CD45RA+ cells.

Sequencing was carried out using naive CD8+ T cells sorted from blood. The receptor was isolated from a man in his late teens or twenties in good health. This sequence joins TRBV9 and TRBJ2-3; 10 positions agree with TRBD2. CDR3 loop: CASSVEPSGRGGFWADTQYF. The CDR3 nucleotides are TGTGCCAGCAGCGTAGAGCCTAGCGGGAGAGGGGGGTTTTGGGCAGATACGCAGTATTTT. Filled out from reference TRBV9 and TRBJ2-3, the complete variable domain reads DSGVTQTPKHLITATGQRVTLRCSPRSGDLSVYWYQQSLDQGLQFLIQYYNGEERAKGNILERFSAQQFPDLHSELNLSSLELGDSALYFCASSVEPSGRGGFWADTQYFGPGTRLTVL.